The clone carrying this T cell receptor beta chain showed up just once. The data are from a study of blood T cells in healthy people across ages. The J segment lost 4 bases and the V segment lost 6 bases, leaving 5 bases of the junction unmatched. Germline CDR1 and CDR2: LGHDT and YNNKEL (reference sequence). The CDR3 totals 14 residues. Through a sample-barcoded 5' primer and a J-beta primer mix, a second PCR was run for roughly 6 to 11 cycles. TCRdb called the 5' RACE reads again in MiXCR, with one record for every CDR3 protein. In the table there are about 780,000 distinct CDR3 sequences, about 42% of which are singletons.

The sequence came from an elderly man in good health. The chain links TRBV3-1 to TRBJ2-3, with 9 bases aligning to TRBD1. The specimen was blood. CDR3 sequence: CASRWTGDSDTQYF. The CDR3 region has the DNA TGTGCCAGCAGGTGGACAGGGGATTCAGATACGCAGTATTTT.